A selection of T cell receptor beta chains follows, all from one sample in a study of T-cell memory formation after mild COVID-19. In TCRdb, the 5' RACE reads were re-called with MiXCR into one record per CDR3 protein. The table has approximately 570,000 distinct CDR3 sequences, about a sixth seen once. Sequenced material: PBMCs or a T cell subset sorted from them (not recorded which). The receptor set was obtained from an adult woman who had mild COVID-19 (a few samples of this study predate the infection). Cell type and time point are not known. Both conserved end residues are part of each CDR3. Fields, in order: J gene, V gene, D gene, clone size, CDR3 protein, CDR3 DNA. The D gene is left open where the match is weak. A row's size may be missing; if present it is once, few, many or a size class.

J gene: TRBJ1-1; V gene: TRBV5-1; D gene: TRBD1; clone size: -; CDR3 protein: CASSWGTGERPEAFF; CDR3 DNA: TGCGCCAGCAGCTGGGGGACAGGGGAGAGGCCTGAAGCTTTCTTT
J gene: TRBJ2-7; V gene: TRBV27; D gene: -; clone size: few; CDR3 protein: CASMGLNPPYEQYF; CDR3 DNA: TGTGCCAGCATGGGGCTGAACCCCCCCTACGAGCAGTACTTC
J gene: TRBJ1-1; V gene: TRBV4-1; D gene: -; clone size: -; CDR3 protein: CASSPLGPDGEAFF; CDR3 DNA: TGCGCCAGCAGCCCTTTAGGGCCGGACGGAGAAGCTTTCTTT
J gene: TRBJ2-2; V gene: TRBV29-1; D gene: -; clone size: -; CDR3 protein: CSVDVRGSRNTGELFF; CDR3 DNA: TGCAGCGTTGATGTGAGAGGGTCCCGGAACACCGGGGAGCTGTTTTTT
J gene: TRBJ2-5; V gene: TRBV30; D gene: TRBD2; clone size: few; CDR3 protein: CACTSGSWETQYF; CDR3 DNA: TGTGCCTGTACTAGCGGGAGTTGGGAGACCCAGTACTTC
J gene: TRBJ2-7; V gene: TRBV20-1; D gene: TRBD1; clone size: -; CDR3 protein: CSARGGTVGYEQYF; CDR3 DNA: TGCAGTGCTAGAGGAGGGACAGTCGGGTACGAGCAGTACTTC
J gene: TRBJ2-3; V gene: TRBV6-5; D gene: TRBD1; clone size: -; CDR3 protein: CAIGGTGSTDTQYF; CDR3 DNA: TGTGCCATCGGAGGGACAGGGAGCACAGATACGCAGTATTTT
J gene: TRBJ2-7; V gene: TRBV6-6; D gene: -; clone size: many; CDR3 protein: CASSYGELRGSYEQYF; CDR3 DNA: TGTGCCAGCAGTTACGGGGAATTGAGGGGCTCCTACGAGCAGTACTTC
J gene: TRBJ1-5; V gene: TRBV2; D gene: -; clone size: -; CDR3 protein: CASSTDMGNQPQHF; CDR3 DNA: TGTGCCAGCAGTACTGATATGGGCAATCAGCCCCAGCATTTT
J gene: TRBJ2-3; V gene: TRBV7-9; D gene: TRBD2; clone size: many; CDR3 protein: CASSLGLSGGPTDTQYF; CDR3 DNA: TGTGCCAGCAGCTTAGGCCTCAGCGGGGGGCCCACAGATACGCAGTATTTT
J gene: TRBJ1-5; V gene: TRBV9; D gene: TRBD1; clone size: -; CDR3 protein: CASSVEGQPNQPQHF; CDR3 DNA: TGTGCCAGCAGCGTAGAGGGACAGCCTAATCAGCCCCAGCATTTT
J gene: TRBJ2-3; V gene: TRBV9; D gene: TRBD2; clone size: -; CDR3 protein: CASSDSGRDTDTQYF; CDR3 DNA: TGTGCCAGCAGCGACAGCGGGAGGGACACAGATACGCAGTATTTT
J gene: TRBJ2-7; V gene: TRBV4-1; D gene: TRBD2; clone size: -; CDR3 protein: CASGTPVLERGDYEQYF; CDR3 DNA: TGCGCCAGCGGCACCCCCGTTTTGGAGCGGGGGGACTACGAGCAGTACTTC
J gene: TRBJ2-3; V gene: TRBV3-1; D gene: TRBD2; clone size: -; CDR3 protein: CASSQSYLAGGDTQYF; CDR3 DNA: TGTGCCAGCAGCCAATCTTATCTAGCGGGGGGAGATACGCAGTATTTT
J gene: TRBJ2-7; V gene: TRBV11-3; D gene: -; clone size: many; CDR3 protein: CASSSGLREQYF; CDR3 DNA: TGTGCCAGCAGCTCGGGGCTACGAGAGCAGTACTTC
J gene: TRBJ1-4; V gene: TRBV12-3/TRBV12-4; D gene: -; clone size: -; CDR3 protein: CASSLGAALPYEKLFF; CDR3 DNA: TGTGCCAGCAGTTTAGGTGCGGCCTTACCATATGAAAAACTGTTTTTT
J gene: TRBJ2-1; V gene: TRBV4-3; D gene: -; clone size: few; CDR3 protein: CASSLWTGSVDEQFF; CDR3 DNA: TGCGCCAGCAGCCTATGGACTGGAAGTGTCGATGAGCAGTTCTTC
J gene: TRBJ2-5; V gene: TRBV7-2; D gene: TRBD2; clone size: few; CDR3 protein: CASSSPRGLAGKKETQYF; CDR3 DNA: TGTGCCAGCAGCTCACCAAGGGGACTAGCGGGAAAGAAAGAGACCCAGTACTTC
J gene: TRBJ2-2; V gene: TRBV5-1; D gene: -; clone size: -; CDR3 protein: CASSLEPGARTGELFF; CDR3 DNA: TGCGCCAGCAGCTTGGAGCCGGGGGCGCGCACCGGGGAGCTGTTTTTT
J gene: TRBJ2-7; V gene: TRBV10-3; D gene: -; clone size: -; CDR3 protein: CAISEEVAYEQYF; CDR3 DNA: TGTGCCATCAGTGAGGAGGTGGCCTACGAGCAGTACTTC
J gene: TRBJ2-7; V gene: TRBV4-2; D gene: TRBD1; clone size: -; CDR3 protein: CASSQVDRDYEQYF; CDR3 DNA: TGTGCCAGCAGCCAAGTTGACAGGGACTACGAGCAGTACTTC
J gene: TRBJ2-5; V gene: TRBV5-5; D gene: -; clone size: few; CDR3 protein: CASSLTSRGGETQYF; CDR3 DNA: TGTGCCAGCAGCTTGACTTCCCGGGGAGGAGAGACCCAGTACTTC
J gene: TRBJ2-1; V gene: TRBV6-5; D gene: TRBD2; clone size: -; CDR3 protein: CASSWRGRDVFF; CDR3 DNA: TGTGCCAGCAGTTGGCGGGGGAGGGATGTGTTCTTC
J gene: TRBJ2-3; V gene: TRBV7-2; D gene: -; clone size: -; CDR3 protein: CASSSRVTDTQYF; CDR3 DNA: TGTGCCAGCAGCTCGAGGGTCACAGATACGCAGTATTTT
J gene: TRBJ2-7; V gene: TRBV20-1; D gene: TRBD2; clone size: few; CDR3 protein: CSARFGLAGSYEQYF; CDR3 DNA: TGCAGTGCTAGATTCGGACTAGCGGGTTCCTACGAGCAGTACTTC
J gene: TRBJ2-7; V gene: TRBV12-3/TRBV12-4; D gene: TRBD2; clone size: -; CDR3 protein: CASSFRTSGSAEQYF; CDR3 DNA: TGTGCCAGCAGTTTTAGGACTAGCGGGAGTGCTGAGCAGTACTTC
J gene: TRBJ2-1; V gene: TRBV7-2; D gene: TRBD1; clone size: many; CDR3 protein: CASSSPPGTEEFF; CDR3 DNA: TGTGCCAGCAGCTCACCTCCCGGGACAGAGGAGTTCTTC
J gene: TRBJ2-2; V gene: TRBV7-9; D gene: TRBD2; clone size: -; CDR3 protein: CASSWKAGEATGELFF; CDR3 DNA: TGTGCCAGCAGCTGGAAAGCGGGGGAGGCCACCGGGGAGCTGTTTTTT
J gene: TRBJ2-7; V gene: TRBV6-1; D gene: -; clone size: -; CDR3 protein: CASSRTGTDTYEQYF; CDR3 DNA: TGTGCCAGCAGCCGTACCGGGACCGATACCTACGAGCAGTACTTC
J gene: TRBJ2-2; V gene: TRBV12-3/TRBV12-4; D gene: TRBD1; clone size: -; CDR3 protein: CASSSSPTGTGELFF; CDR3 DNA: TGTGCCAGCAGTTCCTCCCCGACAGGGACCGGGGAGCTGTTTTTT
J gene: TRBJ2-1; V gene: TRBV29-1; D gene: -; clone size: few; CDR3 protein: CSVAREYNEQFF; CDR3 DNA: TGCAGCGTTGCCAGGGAGTACAATGAGCAGTTCTTC
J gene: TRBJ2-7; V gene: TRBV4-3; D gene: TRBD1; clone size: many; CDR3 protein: CASSQGQGASYEQYF; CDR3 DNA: TGCGCCAGCAGCCAAGGGCAGGGGGCGTCCTACGAGCAGTACTTC
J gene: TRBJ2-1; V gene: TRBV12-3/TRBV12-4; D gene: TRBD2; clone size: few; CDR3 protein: CASSPALAVTNEQFF; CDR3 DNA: TGTGCCAGCAGTCCCGCCCTAGCGGTTACAAATGAGCAGTTCTTC
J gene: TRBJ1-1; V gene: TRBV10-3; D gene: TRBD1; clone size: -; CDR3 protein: CAISESTGAGTEAFF; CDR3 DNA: TGTGCCATCAGTGAGTCGACAGGGGCTGGGACTGAAGCTTTCTTT
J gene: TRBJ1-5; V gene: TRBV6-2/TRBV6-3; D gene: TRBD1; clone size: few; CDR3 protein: CASSEPARTGAYGNQPQHF; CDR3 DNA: TGTGCCAGCAGTGAACCGGCGAGGACAGGGGCGTATGGCAATCAGCCCCAGCATTTT
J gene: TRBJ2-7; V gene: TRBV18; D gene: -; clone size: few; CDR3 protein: CASSPSRGGEQYF; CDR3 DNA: TGTGCCAGCTCACCATCTCGAGGGGGCGAGCAGTACTTC
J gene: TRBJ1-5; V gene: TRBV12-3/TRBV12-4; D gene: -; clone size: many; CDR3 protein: CASSIDKGNQPQHF; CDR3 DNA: TGTGCCAGCAGCATAGACAAAGGCAATCAGCCCCAGCATTTT
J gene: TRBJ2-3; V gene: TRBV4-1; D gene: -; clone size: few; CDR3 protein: CASSLGETDTQYF; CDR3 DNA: TGCGCCAGCAGCCTCGGAGAGACAGATACGCAGTATTTT
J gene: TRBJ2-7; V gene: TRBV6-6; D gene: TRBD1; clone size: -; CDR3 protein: CASSMRDRGGRSEQYF; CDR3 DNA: TGTGCCAGCAGTATGCGGGACAGGGGGGGAAGAAGCGAGCAGTACTTC